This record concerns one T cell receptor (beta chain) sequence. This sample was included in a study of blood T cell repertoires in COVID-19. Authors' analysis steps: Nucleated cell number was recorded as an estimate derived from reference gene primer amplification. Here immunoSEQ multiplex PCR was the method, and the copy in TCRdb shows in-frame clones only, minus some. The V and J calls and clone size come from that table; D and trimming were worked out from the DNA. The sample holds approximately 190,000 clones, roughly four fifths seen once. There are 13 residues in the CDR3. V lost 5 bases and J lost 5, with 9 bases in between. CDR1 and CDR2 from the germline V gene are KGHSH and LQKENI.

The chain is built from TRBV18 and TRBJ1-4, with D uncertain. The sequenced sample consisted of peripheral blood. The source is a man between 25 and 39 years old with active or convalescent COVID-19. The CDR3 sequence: CASSGRGNEKLFF. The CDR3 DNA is TGTGCCAGCTCAGGTCGCGGAAATGAAAAACTGTTTTTT.